A selection of T cell receptor beta chains follows, all from one sample in a study of vaccination and CD4 T cells after COVID-19. These receptors are not linked to any known antigen. One entry per CDR3 protein results from TCRdb running MiXCR on the PCR reads. Among 9,500 to 15,000 distinct CDR3 sequences listed, around a third were seen once. Specimen: CD4+ T cells from blood, cultured in vitro, collected before SARS-CoV-2 vaccination. These receptors originate from a human donor who received a COVID-19 vaccine. The CDR3 runs from the conserved cysteine through the conserved F or W. Fields, in order: clone size, V gene, J gene, CDR3 protein. Size values are once, few and many counts, or a class for expanded clones, and some rows have none.

abundance: few
v_gene: TRBV7-2
j_gene: TRBJ1-2
CDR3aa: CASSLVGDEVDGYTF

abundance: few
v_gene: TRBV19
j_gene: TRBJ1-2
CDR3aa: CASSIAGQGPGYTF

abundance: -
v_gene: TRBV20-1
j_gene: TRBJ1-6
CDR3aa: CSALIDSPNSPLHF

abundance: -
v_gene: TRBV25-1
j_gene: TRBJ2-2
CDR3aa: CASSDLGPTGELFF

abundance: few
v_gene: TRBV6-1
j_gene: TRBJ2-5
CDR3aa: CASSEGGGWDHKGETQYF

abundance: -
v_gene: TRBV7-6
j_gene: TRBJ2-3
CDR3aa: CASSRNPAGAATAPDTQYF

abundance: few
v_gene: TRBV20-1
j_gene: TRBJ2-5
CDR3aa: CSASASEQETQYF

abundance: few
v_gene: TRBV20-1
j_gene: TRBJ2-7
CDR3aa: CSAPDRGAMGEQYF

abundance: few
v_gene: TRBV6-1
j_gene: TRBJ1-1
CDR3aa: CASGTGITEAFF

abundance: -
v_gene: TRBV6-1
j_gene: TRBJ1-4
CDR3aa: CASSEEKLFF

abundance: -
v_gene: TRBV19
j_gene: TRBJ1-2
CDR3aa: CASSASGAGMGNYGYTF

abundance: few
v_gene: TRBV2
j_gene: TRBJ2-5
CDR3aa: CASSGQGVYSIETQYF

abundance: once
v_gene: TRBV19
j_gene: TRBJ2-7
CDR3aa: CASSIFGTSGTYEQYF

abundance: few
v_gene: TRBV25-1
j_gene: TRBJ2-7
CDR3aa: CASSALGHKQYF

abundance: -
v_gene: TRBV6-1
j_gene: TRBJ1-2
CDR3aa: CASTATGGGYTF

abundance: few
v_gene: TRBV25-1
j_gene: TRBJ2-2
CDR3aa: CASSFENTGELFF

abundance: -
v_gene: TRBV7-6
j_gene: TRBJ1-4
CDR3aa: CASSLDPPSLTGSDEKLFF

abundance: medium-sized
v_gene: TRBV20-1
j_gene: TRBJ1-5
CDR3aa: CSAGKDRESQPQHF

abundance: few
v_gene: TRBV20-1
j_gene: TRBJ2-7
CDR3aa: CSASPRAYEQYF

abundance: -
v_gene: TRBV28
j_gene: TRBJ1-2
CDR3aa: CASSLWTGNDGYTF